The 14 T cell receptor beta chains reported below all come from one sample, sequenced in a study of CD8+ T cells in alopecia areata. RNA was extracted and reverse transcribed into cDNA as the sequencing template. Sequencing used immunoSEQ multiplex PCR; TCRdb keeps in-frame clones, though not all of them. The top ten hold 1.7% of the sample, which has some 180,000 clones, 63% seen once. The sequencing used CD4+ T cells sorted from blood, collected at week 0. These receptors all stem from a human donor with alopecia areata.

V is TRBV29-1 and J is TRBJ1-1; D is undetermined. Germline V gives CDR1 SQVTM, CDR2 ANQGSEA. Trimming removed 5 bases from V and 2 bases from J, with 9 bases in between. CDR3 length: 12 residues. The CDR3 coding sequence is TGCAGCGTTTGTACACTTAACACTGAAGCTTTCTTT. Protein sequence: CSVCTLNTEAFF.

With respect to this clone: Other DNA sequences in the same sample also yield this CDR3. This chain joins TRBV30 and TRBJ1-2; no firm D call. CDR1 is GTSNPN, CDR2 SVGIG, per germline (reference sequence). Trimming shortened V by 4 bases and J by 2 bases, and 5 bases separated the two germline ends. This CDR3 spans 11 amino acids. DNA for the CDR3: TGTGCCTGGACCGGAAACTATGGCTACACCTTC. As protein: CAWTGNYGYTF.

This clone was counted only a few times. V and J are TRBV11-1 and TRBJ2-3; D may correspond to TRBD1 or TRBD2 (5 bases each). V lost 7 bases to trimming and J lost 0 bases, with 8 bases between them. Germline assignment: CDR1 SGHAT and CDR2 FQDESV (reference sequence). This CDR3 contains 13 residues. The CDR3 loop reads CASIRDSTDTQYF. As DNA, the CDR3 is TGTGCCAGCATCCGGGACAGCACAGATACGCAGTATTTT.

The chain links TRBV29-1 to TRBJ1-1; D unresolved. The V end lost 3 bases, the J end lost 5 bases, and 7 bases lay between the germline ends. This CDR3 is built from 11 residues. Germline V gene lookup returns CDR1 SQVTM and CDR2 ANQGSEA. The CDR3 DNA follows: TGCAGCGTTGAGAGGAGAACTGAAGCTTTCTTT. Amino acid sequence: CSVERRTEAFF.

The rearrangement links TRBV14 to TRBJ2-3; weak D call: TRBD2 (6 bases). Germline CDR1 reads SGHDN; CDR2 reads FVKESK. Trimming removed 1 base at V and 9 bases at J, with 14 bases between. This CDR3 spans 14 amino acids. CDR3 region: CASSQVFGGDTQYF. CDR3 DNA: TGTGCCAGCAGCCAAGTCTTCGGCGGGGACACGCAGTATTTT. The complete variable domain, with remaining parts taken from reference TRBV14 and TRBJ2-3, reads EAGVTQFPSHSVIEKGQTVTLRCDPISGHDNLYWYRRVMGKEIKFLLHFVKESKQDESGMPNNRFLAERTGGTYSTLKVQPAELEDSGVYFCASSQVFGGDTQYFGPGTRLTVL.

V is TRBV25-1 and J is TRBJ1-2, with D hard to call. This CDR3 region has 13 residues. CDR1 and CDR2 from the germline V gene are MGHDK and SYGVNS. V was clipped by 1 base and J by 8 bases, with 11 bases between them. CDR3 DNA: TGTGCCAGCAGTGAATCCAACGGTGACGGCTACACCTTC. This gives the protein CASSESNGDGYTF.

The rearrangement joins TRBV5-1 to TRBJ2-1; tentative D call: TRBD1 (6 bases). The V end was cut by 0 bases, the J end by 2 bases, with 6 bases between. Germline values: CDR1 SGHRS, CDR2 YFSETQ. CDR3 length equals 14 residues. CDR3 in amino acids: CASSLDRAYNEQFF. The DNA for the CDR3 is TGCGCCAGCAGCTTGGACAGGGCCTACAATGAGCAGTTCTTC.

V is TRBV2 and J is TRBJ2-1; D gene uncertain. This CDR3 is built from 12 residues. Germline V gives CDR1 SNHLY, CDR2 FYNNEI. Between the trimmed V and J ends, which lost 6 bases and 10 bases, there was a span of 13 bases. The CDR3 nucleotides read TGTGCCAGCAGGGACGGTCTTTCGGAGCAGTTCTTC. This encodes CASRDGLSEQFF.

This clone was counted between two and nine times. The CDR3 DNA is TGTGCCTGGAGCTCCTCTGTCGGTGGCTACACCTTC. Translation gives CAWSSSVGGYTF. The chain carries TRBV30 and TRBJ1-2, with unresolved D. Germline CDR1 is GTSNPN and CDR2 is SVGIG (reference sequence). The CDR3 is 12 amino acids. V was cut by 3 bases and J by 7 bases, with 12 bases left in between.

This chain joins TRBV29-1 and TRBJ2-3; unclear D gene. The ends were cut back, 2 bases at V and 0 bases at J, with 15 bases in the middle. The CDR3 totals 16 residues. CDR1 is SQVTM, CDR2 ANQGSEA, per germline. CDR3 DNA sequence: TGCAGCGTTGAAAGGATGGCAGACTCTAGCACAGATACGCAGTATTTT. Its protein product is CSVERMADSSTDTQYF.

The chain is built from TRBV2 and TRBJ1-4; D may be TRBD1 (6 bases). This CDR3 is built from 17 residues. V lost 6 bases to trimming and J lost 7 bases, with 24 bases between them. CDR1 is SNHLY, CDR2 FYNNEI, per germline. For the CDR3, the DNA is TGTGCCAGCAGCGGGATCCAGCTCGGGGGGCAGGGTGAAAAACTGTTTTTT. Translated: CASSGIQLGGQGEKLFF. The variable domain in full, completed from reference TRBV2 and TRBJ1-4, reads EPEVTQTPSHQVTQMGQEVILRCVPISNHLYFYWYRQILGQKVEFLVSFYNNEISEKSEIFDDQFSVERPDGSNFTLKIRSTKLEDSAMYFCASSGIQLGGQGEKLFFGSGTQLSVL.

In this sample, this clone turned up once. This chain uses TRBV28 with TRBJ1-2; weak D call: TRBD1 (5 bases). Trimming removed 6 bases at V and 11 bases at J, with 16 bases between. In germline, CDR1 is MDHEN, CDR2 SYDVKM. The length of the CDR3 is 12 residues. CDR3 in amino acids: CASSPDTGLYTF. The CDR3 nucleotides are TGTGCCAGCAGCCCAGACACGGGACTTTACACCTTC.

The V and J genes are TRBV5-6 and TRBJ1-2; TRBD1 is a possible D gene (6 bases). Trimming removed 0 bases from V and 9 bases from J, with 15 bases in between. Per germline, CDR1 SGHDT and CDR2 YYEEEE. CDR3 length equals 14 residues. The CDR3, as DNA: TGTGCCAGCAGCTTGGAAACAGGGCATCGGAGCTACACCTTC. Amino acids: CASSLETGHRSYTF.

The rearrangement uses TRBV30 and TRBJ1-1, with 8 bases lining up with TRBD1. Per germline, CDR1 GTSNPN and CDR2 SVGIG (reference sequence). This CDR3 contains 13 residues. V lost 2 bases to trimming and J lost 5 bases; unmatched junction nucleotides: 4. CDR3 protein: CAWSTGGRTEAFF. CDR3 coding DNA: TGTGCCTGGAGTACAGGGGGACGGACTGAAGCTTTCTTT.